These 14 T cell receptor beta chains originate from one sample sequenced in a study of CD8 T cells in ankylosing spondylitis. TCRdb reprocessed the 5' RACE reads via MiXCR and lists one record per CDR3 protein. The sample shows 150,000 to 200,000 distinct CDR3 sequences, around a third of them seen only once. The sequenced sample was synovial fluid, either unsorted or a sorted T cell fraction (not recorded which). These TCRs come from a male donor with ankylosing spondylitis.

The chain joins TRBV5-4 to TRBJ2-1; 7 nucleotides agree with TRBD1. The CDR3 spans 15 residues. The germline V gene encodes CDR1 SGHNT and CDR2 YYREEE (reference sequence). The ends lost 0 bases at V and 9 bases at J; junction bases unmatched: 9. The CDR3 region is CASSLDPGGRIEQFF. The CDR3 DNA reads as TGTGCCAGCAGCTTGGATCCAGGGGGACGCATTGAGCAGTTCTTC. The variable domain in full, completed from reference TRBV5-4 and TRBJ2-1, reads ETGVTQSPTHLIKTRGQQVTLRCSSQSGHNTVSWYQQALGQGPQFIFQYYREEENGRGNFPPRFSGLQFPNYSSELNVNALELDDSALYLCASSLDPGGRIEQFFGPGTRLTVL.

V and J are TRBV11-1 and TRBJ2-7; D may correspond to TRBD1 or TRBD2 (5 bases each). The CDR3 contains 15 residues. V was trimmed by 6 bases and J by 1 base, leaving 16 bases between them. CDR1 SGHAT and CDR2 FQDESV come from the germline V gene (reference sequence). This CDR3 reads CASSFGLGTSYEQYF. CDR3 nucleotides: TGTGCCAGCAGTTTTGGACTGGGGACGTCCTACGAGCAGTACTTC. Together with reference TRBV11-1 and TRBJ2-7, the CDR3 gives the full variable domain: EAEVAQSPRYKITEKSQAVAFWCDPISGHATLYWYRQILGQGPELLVQFQDESVVDDSQLPKDRFSAERLKGVDSTLKIQPAELGDSAMYLCASSFGLGTSYEQYFGPGTRLTVT.

This clonotype was seen a single time. J is TRBJ2-7 and V is TRBV9; the D gene is possibly TRBD2 (5 bases). The ends were cut back, 0 bases at V and 9 bases at J, with 22 bases in the middle. Germline loops: CDR1 SGDLS, CDR2 YYNGEE. The CDR3 runs 16 residues. DNA of the CDR3: TGTGCCAGCAGCGTAGGAGGAGGTTTGACCCTACGAGGGCAGTACTTC. This sequence encodes CASSVGGGLTLRGQYF.

V usage is TRBV5-1 and J usage is TRBJ2-1; no clear D. The CDR3 covers 14 residues. Between the trimmed V and J ends, which lost 0 bases and 8 bases, there was a span of 12 bases. Germline V gene data show CDR1 as SGHRS and CDR2 as YFSETQ. The CDR3 DNA follows: TGCGCCAGCAGCTTGGGTTGGCAGATCGATGAGCAGTTCTTC. Its translation is CASSLGWQIDEQFF.

This clonotype showed up many times. V gene TRBV5-1 combines with J gene TRBJ1-1; 7 bases map to TRBD1. The CDR3 is 15 amino acids. Trimming cost V 2 bases and J 0 bases; bases outside gene matches: 4. In germline, CDR1 is SGHRS, CDR2 YFSETQ. The CDR3 here is CASSFGTVLNTEAFF. The CDR3 DNA reads as TGCGCCAGCAGCTTTGGGACAGTTTTGAACACTGAAGCTTTCTTT.

A remark on this clonotype: Relative to the germline gene, one junction end is altered; a read error may explain this. J is TRBJ2-7 and V is TRBV20-1; the match to TRBD2 covers 10 bases. There are 16 residues in the CDR3. From germline, CDR1 is DFQATT and CDR2 SNEGSKA (reference sequence). The DNA for the CDR3 is TGCAGAGCTAGAGATTTGACTAGCGGGTTCTCCTACGAGCAGTACTTC. Translation gives CRARDLTSGFSYEQYF.

This chain joins TRBV9 and TRBJ2-5; 7 bases are shared with TRBD2. CDR3 length: 15 residues. V was pared by 0 bases and J by 7 bases, with 9 bases of the junction left unmatched. CDR1 is SGDLS, CDR2 YYNGEE, per germline. The DNA of the CDR3 is TGTGCCAGCAGCGTAGGACTAGCCGGAACGGTGACCCAGTACTTC. Translating it yields CASSVGLAGTVTQYF.

In its sample, this clonotype was seen a few times. The chain couples TRBV20-1 to TRBJ2-1; unclear D gene. V lost 1 base and J lost 7, with 8 bases in between. Germline V CDR1 and CDR2: DFQATT, SNEGSKA (reference sequence). CDR3 size: 12 residues. In DNA, the CDR3 is TGCAGTGCTAGAGGTGCTAGTAATGAGCAGTTCTTC. Protein: CSARGASNEQFF.

This clonotype has just a few counts. The chain combines TRBV9 with TRBJ2-3; D unclear. This CDR3 region has 14 residues. Germline loops: CDR1 SGDLS, CDR2 YYNGEE. V was trimmed by 0 bases and J by 4 bases, leaving 9 bases between them. CDR3 bases: TGTGCCAGCAGCGTAGACCTGTTGGCAGATACGCAGTATTTT. This codes for CASSVDLLADTQYF.

This clonotype was detected many times. Here the CDR3 reads CASSFWGNENTEAFF. For the CDR3, the DNA is TGTGCCAGCAGTTTTTGGGGGAACGAGAACACTGAAGCTTTCTTT. This chain uses TRBV27 with TRBJ1-1; maybe TRBD1 (5 bases). V was clipped by 3 bases and J by 1 base, with 12 bases between them. CDR1 and CDR2 from the germline V gene are MNHEY and SMNVEV (reference sequence). The CDR3 loop spans 15 amino acids.

This clonotype was recorded many times. The rearrangement joins TRBV20-1 to TRBJ2-7; 10 positions agree with TRBD2. This CDR3 has 13 residues. The germline gives CDR1 DFQATT, CDR2 SNEGSKA (reference sequence). V was clipped by 6 bases and J by 0 bases; unmatched bases: 2. CDR3 protein: CSAPSGGSYEQYF. The CDR3 coding sequence is TGCAGTGCACCTAGCGGGGGCTCCTACGAGCAGTACTTC.

CDR3 loop: CSAKVDLPYEQYF. Here the CDR3 DNA reads TGCAGTGCTAAGGTAGACTTGCCCTACGAGCAGTACTTC. This chain joins TRBV20-1 and TRBJ2-7; D is unclear. The V end lost 4 bases, the J end lost 2 bases, and 12 bases lay between the germline ends. The CDR3 contains 13 residues. Germline CDR1 reads DFQATT; CDR2 reads SNEGSKA (reference sequence).

The table lists this clonotype with many counts. V is TRBV12-3 or TRBV12-4 and J is TRBJ2-4; TRBD2 might be the D (6 bases). CDR3 size: 17 residues. V was clipped by 3 bases and J by 0 bases, with 15 bases between them. This CDR3 is CASSFRNSGIAKNIQYF. CDR3 nucleotides: TGTGCCAGCAGTTTTCGAAATAGCGGAATAGCCAAAAACATTCAGTACTTC.

The rearrangement uses TRBV25-1 and TRBJ1-4; the match to TRBD1 covers 11 bases. From germline, CDR1 is MGHDK and CDR2 SYGVNS. This CDR3 has 15 amino acids. V was pared by 6 bases and J by 7 bases, with 7 bases of the junction left unmatched. CDR3 in DNA: TGTGCCAGCAGCCTCGGGGACAGGGGGATTGAAAAACTGTTTTTT. Encoded protein: CASSLGDRGIEKLFF.